A selection of T cell receptor beta chains follows, all from one sample in a study of T-cell memory formation after mild COVID-19. TCRdb recomputed calls from the 5' RACE reads with MiXCR, one row per CDR3 protein. The sample has about 540,000 distinct CDR3 sequences, about 20% seen once. The sample taken for sequencing was PBMCs or a T cell subset sorted from them (not recorded which). The receptors were gathered from an adult woman who had mild COVID-19 (a few samples of this study predate the infection). Cell type and time point are not known. Each CDR3 is given with its conserved first and last residue. The D gene is left open where the match is weak. Clone size is shown for a subset of rows, as once, few, many or a class of expanded clone.

V	D	size	J	CDR3	DNA
TRBV4-2	TRBD2	NA	TRBJ2-2	CASKVLGAGDNGELFF	TGTGCCAGCAAGGTACTTGGAGCGGGAGATAACGGGGAGCTGTTTTTT
TRBV4-1	NA	NA	TRBJ2-2	CASSQYTNTGELFF	TGCGCCAGCAGCCAATATACGAACACCGGGGAGCTGTTTTTT
TRBV29-1	NA	NA	TRBJ2-3	CSVQNSPDTQYF	TGCAGCGTCCAGAATTCGCCAGATACGCAGTATTTT
TRBV29-1	NA	NA	TRBJ2-2	CSAARGHTGELFF	TGCAGCGCCGCCCGGGGCCACACCGGGGAGCTGTTTTTT
TRBV9	TRBD2	few	TRBJ2-4	CASSPRPRTSGVVAKNIQYF	TGTGCCAGCAGCCCCCGCCCCCGGACTAGCGGGGTTGTAGCCAAAAACATTCAGTACTTC
TRBV18	NA	few	TRBJ2-5	CASSPVRAKEETQYF	TGTGCCAGCTCACCGGTCCGGGCGAAGGAGGAGACCCAGTACTTC
TRBV7-9	NA	NA	TRBJ2-5	CASSDTGGGGGETQYF	TGTGCCAGCAGCGACACCGGTGGAGGGGGCGGGGAGACCCAGTACTTC
TRBV7-2	NA	few	TRBJ1-4	CASSLIAAATNEKLFF	TGTGCCAGCAGCTTAATAGCGGCAGCAACTAATGAAAAACTGTTTTTT
TRBV24-1	NA	NA	TRBJ2-7	CATSEGDDEQYF	TGTGCCACCTCCGAGGGAGACGACGAGCAGTACTTC
TRBV7-9	TRBD2	NA	TRBJ2-3	CASSASPGLAGSATDTQYF	TGTGCCAGCAGCGCCAGCCCGGGACTAGCGGGTTCGGCCACAGATACGCAGTATTTT
TRBV5-5	TRBD2	NA	TRBJ2-2	CASSSVAGVAGELFF	TGTGCCAGCAGCAGTGTAGCGGGAGTTGCCGGGGAGCTGTTTTTT
TRBV6-1	NA	NA	TRBJ1-2	CATRRGILLGYTF	TGTGCCACCCGCCGAGGAATCCTTCTTGGCTACACCTTC
TRBV24-1	TRBD1	NA	TRBJ1-2	CATSGGEGAMPPNYGYTF	TGTGCCACCAGTGGTGGGGAGGGGGCGATGCCCCCTAACTATGGCTACACCTTC
TRBV20-1	NA	few	TRBJ2-1	CSARASYNEQFF	TGCAGTGCTAGAGCATCCTACAATGAGCAGTTCTTC
TRBV15	NA	NA	TRBJ2-3	CATSREGRGTSTDTQYF	TGTGCCACCAGCAGAGAAGGGCGAGGGACTAGCACAGATACGCAGTATTTT
TRBV19	NA	once	TRBJ1-3	CASRTYSGNTIYF	TGTGCCAGTAGGACATACTCTGGAAACACCATATATTTT
TRBV2	NA	few	TRBJ1-5	CASSEAERSTQHF	TGTGCCAGCAGTGAAGCGGAAAGGTCGACCCAGCATTTT
TRBV7-9	TRBD2	few	TRBJ2-3	CASSQMTSGSTDTQYF	TGTGCCAGCAGTCAAATGACTAGCGGATCCACAGATACGCAGTATTTT
TRBV12-3/TRBV12-4	NA	few	TRBJ2-1	CASSLRRGPNNEQFF	TGTGCCAGCAGTTTAAGGCGGGGGCCTAACAATGAGCAGTTCTTC
TRBV24-1	NA	few	TRBJ2-6	CATSDAALGTPHSGANVLTF	TGTGCCACCAGTGACGCCGCGCTCGGGACACCGCACTCTGGGGCCAACGTCCTGACTTTC
TRBV18	NA	few	TRBJ2-3	CASSPRQGPDTQYF	TGTGCCAGCTCACCACGGCAGGGCCCAGATACGCAGTATTTT
TRBV6-5	TRBD2	NA	TRBJ2-3	CASTPAGGRADTQYF	TGTGCCAGCACCCCCGCGGGAGGACGGGCAGATACGCAGTATTTT